Below are 30 T cell receptor beta chains sequenced from a single sample in a study of cytomegalovirus exposure and HLA in healthy donors. PCR involved 60 Vbeta and 13 Jbeta primers. The assay was immunoSEQ multiplex PCR, and TCRdb's table has in-frame clones only and misses some. The table includes about 140,000 clones, under 85% detected once. Sequenced sample: PBMCs. These receptors were obtained from a man aged 18 to 29 in good health and CMV-seronegative.

In nucleotides, the CDR3 is TGTGCCAGCAGCGTCGGGGGGGAAGGCTACACCTTC. The encoded protein is CASSVGGEGYTF. This sequence joins TRBV9 and TRBJ1-2; D possibly corresponds to TRBD1 (5 bases). The germline gives CDR1 SGDLS, CDR2 YYNGEE. V was trimmed by 2 bases and J by 8 bases, leaving 10 bases between them. The CDR3 length is 12 residues.

This chain joins TRBV11-2 and TRBJ2-7; D is possibly TRBD2 (5 bases). Per germline, CDR1 SGHAT and CDR2 FQNNGV. The CDR3 is 15 residues long. Trimming removed 5 bases at V and 2 bases at J, with 16 bases between. DNA for the CDR3: TGTGCCAGCAGCCCACTCCCCCGGGGAGCCTACGAGCAGTACTTC. Amino acid sequence: CASSPLPRGAYEQYF.

This clone was counted between two and nine times. The chain has TRBV30 and TRBJ1-2; D is perhaps TRBD1 (6 bases). This CDR3 comprises 13 residues. V lost 5 bases, J lost 6 bases, and 16 bases lay in between. Looked up from germline, CDR1 is GTSNPN and CDR2 is SVGIG (reference sequence). The CDR3 DNA is TGTGCCTGGGCCTCGGCAGGGGTAAATGGCTACACCTTC. Its translation is CAWASAGVNGYTF.

The V and J genes are TRBV11-2 and TRBJ2-1, with D possibly TRBD1 on 5 matching bases. Germline CDR1 and CDR2: SGHAT and FQNNGV. This CDR3 contains 14 residues. Trimming removed 5 bases from V and 4 bases from J, with 12 bases in between. The CDR3 DNA sequence: TGTGCCAGCAGCGCTGGACAAGAATACAATGAGCAGTTCTTC. It codes for CASSAGQEYNEQFF.

This clone was recorded once. The rearrangement joins TRBV9 to TRBJ1-1; D is unclear. The germline V gene has CDR1 SGDLS and CDR2 YYNGEE. This CDR3 comprises 12 residues. Between the trimmed V and J ends, which lost 4 bases and 4 bases, there was a span of 8 bases. CDR3 nucleotide sequence: TGTGCCAGCAGCCCCCGGAGCACTGAAGCTTTCTTT. Its translation is CASSPRSTEAFF.

The chain joins TRBV2 to TRBJ2-6; the D is unclear. The CDR3 is 12 residues long. Germline assignment: CDR1 SNHLY and CDR2 FYNNEI. The V and J ends lost 4 bases and 9 bases respectively, with 7 bases between them. This CDR3 is CASSAGVNVLTF. In DNA form, the CDR3 reads TGTGCCAGCAGTGCCGGAGTCAACGTCCTGACTTTC. Using reference TRBV2 and TRBJ2-6 for the parts outside the CDR3, the full variable domain is EPEVTQTPSHQVTQMGQEVILRCVPISNHLYFYWYRQILGQKVEFLVSFYNNEISEKSEIFDDQFSVERPDGSNFTLKIRSTKLEDSAMYFCASSAGVNVLTFGAGSRLTVL.

The chain combines TRBV7-2 with TRBJ1-6; D is unclear. Germline-derived CDR1 and CDR2 are SGHTA and FQGNSA. This CDR3 region has 13 residues. The ends were cut back, 1 base at V and 8 bases at J, with 6 bases in the middle. The DNA of the CDR3 is TGTGCCAGCAGCTTAGTCACAGATTCACCCCTCCACTTT. It yields the protein CASSLVTDSPLHF. Full variable domain (outside the CDR3, taken from reference TRBV7-2 and TRBJ1-6): GAGVSQSPSNKVTEKGKDVELRCDPISGHTALYWYRQSLGQGLEFLIYFQGNSAPDKSGLPSDRFSAERTGGSVSTLTIQRTQQEDSAVYLCASSLVTDSPLHFGNGTRLTVT.

The chain links TRBV10-3 to TRBJ2-7, with D maybe TRBD1 (5 bases). Germline loops: CDR1 ENHRY, CDR2 SYGVKD. Trimming took off 0 bases at V and 1 base at J, with 10 bases between the two ends. This CDR3 spans 15 amino acids. In DNA, the CDR3 is TGTGCCATCAGTGAGTCGGCGGCAGGGTCCTACGAGCAGTACTTC. It is translated as CAISESAAGSYEQYF.

The gene calls are TRBV2 and TRBJ1-3; TRBD1 matches at 9 bases. After removal of 4 bases from V and 4 bases from J, the junction contained 8 bases not matched to a gene. Germline CDR1 and CDR2: SNHLY and FYNNEI. The length of the CDR3 is 16 residues. The CDR3 DNA reads as TGTGCCAGCAGTGCCCGGGGACAGGGATCCGGAAACACCATATATTTT. Its protein product is CASSARGQGSGNTIYF. Filled out from reference TRBV2 and TRBJ1-3, the complete variable domain reads EPEVTQTPSHQVTQMGQEVILRCVPISNHLYFYWYRQILGQKVEFLVSFYNNEISEKSEIFDDQFSVERPDGSNFTLKIRSTKLEDSAMYFCASSARGQGSGNTIYFGEGSWLTVV.

The CDR3 coding sequence is TGTGCCAGCAGGCAGAGGCCCACCGGGGAGCTGTTTTTT. The encoded protein is CASRQRPTGELFF. The chain recombines TRBV6-6 with TRBJ2-2; D is ambiguous. This CDR3 contains 13 residues. Germline CDR1 is MNHNY and CDR2 is SVGAGI (reference sequence). V lost 6 bases and J 4 bases, leaving 9 bases between the germline ends.

The CDR3 DNA sequence: TGTGCCAGTAGTATAATCGAAGCGCCGGGGTCCAATCAGCCCCAGCATTTT. Encoded protein: CASSIIEAPGSNQPQHF. The genes are TRBV19 and TRBJ1-5, with no clear D. Per the germline V gene, CDR1 is LNHDA and CDR2 is SQIVND (reference sequence). V was trimmed by 2 bases and J by 3 bases, leaving 17 bases between them. The CDR3 extends over 17 amino acids.

The chain combines TRBV7-2 with TRBJ1-2; a weak D match, TRBD1 (5 bases). CDR1 SGHTA and CDR2 FQGNSA come from the germline V gene. The CDR3 runs 15 residues. Trimming cost V 6 bases and J 6 bases, with 20 bases left between them. DNA for the CDR3: TGTGCCAGCAGTCAAAGTAATCACCAGGGTAATGGCTACACCTTC. It specifies CASSQSNHQGNGYTF. Filled out from reference TRBV7-2 and TRBJ1-2, the complete variable domain reads GAGVSQSPSNKVTEKGKDVELRCDPISGHTALYWYRQSLGQGLEFLIYFQGNSAPDKSGLPSDRFSAERTGGSVSTLTIQRTQQEDSAVYLCASSQSNHQGNGYTFGSGTRLTVV.

This chain joins TRBV29-1 and TRBJ1-1, with D tentatively TRBD1 (5 bases). V dropped 5 bases and J dropped 0 bases, with 10 bases sitting between them. The CDR3 totals 13 residues. From germline, CDR1 is SQVTM and CDR2 ANQGSEA. The CDR3 protein is CSVWEGLNTEAFF. The DNA for the CDR3 is TGCAGCGTTTGGGAGGGGCTGAACACTGAAGCTTTCTTT.

This chain uses TRBV6-1 with TRBJ2-1; maybe TRBD1 (7 bases). From germline, CDR1 is MNHNS and CDR2 SASEGT. The CDR3 is 12 residues long. V was clipped by 4 bases and J by 7 bases, with 8 bases between them. As DNA, the CDR3 is TGTGCCAGCAGTGCAGGGGGGAATGAGCAGTTCTTC. Its protein is CASSAGGNEQFF.

The DNA of the CDR3 is TGTGCCAGCAGTGAATTCGGGTCCGCTAACTATGGCTACACCTTC. This translates into CASSEFGSANYGYTF. This chain uses TRBV6-1 with TRBJ1-2; D not certain. CDR1 is MNHNS, CDR2 SASEGT, per germline. V dropped 2 bases and J dropped 0 bases, with 10 bases sitting between them. The CDR3 runs 15 residues.

The rearrangement uses TRBV2 and TRBJ2-3; maybe TRBD1 (6 bases). With 4 bases removed from V and 6 bases from J, the gap between germline ends came to 8 bases. Per germline, CDR1 SNHLY and CDR2 FYNNEI. The CDR3 consists of 12 residues. The CDR3 is CASSGDRDTQYF. DNA of the CDR3: TGTGCCAGCAGTGGAGACAGGGATACGCAGTATTTT.

The chain carries TRBV27 and TRBJ1-5, with a tentative D call TRBD1 (5 bases). The germline CDR1 and CDR2 sequences are MNHEY and SMNVEV (reference sequence). The V end was cut by 1 base, the J end by 0 bases, with 10 bases between. The CDR3 is made up of 16 amino acids. The CDR3 bases are TGTGCCAGCAGTTTATGGGGCCAGGGTAGCAATCAGCCCCAGCATTTT. The encoded protein is CASSLWGQGSNQPQHF.

This clone was recorded a few times. The chain joins TRBV6-1 to TRBJ1-4; 10 positions match TRBD1. CDR1 is MNHNS and CDR2 is SASEGT in the germline V gene. V shed 7 bases and J 6 bases; nucleotides not matched to a gene: 5. CDR3 length equals 14 residues. The DNA for the CDR3 is TGTGCCAGCATCAGACAGGGGGCTGATGAAAAACTGTTTTTT. Its protein is CASIRQGADEKLFF.

This rearrangement joins TRBV6-5 to TRBJ2-2, with 9 bases aligning to TRBD1. CDR3 length: 15 residues. Trimming cost V 5 bases and J 8 bases; bases outside gene matches: 9. CDR1 is MNHEY and CDR2 is SVGAGI in the germline V gene. As DNA, the CDR3 is TGTGCCAGCAGTCAATTCACAGGGGGCTGGGGGGAGCTGTTTTTT. Protein sequence: CASSQFTGGWGELFF.

This chain links TRBV6-6 with TRBJ2-7; 12 nucleotides line up with TRBD2. Germline loops: CDR1 MNHNY, CDR2 SVGAGI (reference sequence). This CDR3 is 13 amino acids long. Unmatched junction bases numbered 2, after V lost 5 bases and J lost 6 bases. The CDR3 loop reads CASSLAGGFEQYF. CDR3 DNA: TGTGCCAGCAGTCTAGCGGGGGGGTTCGAGCAGTACTTC.

The chain couples TRBV7-8 to TRBJ2-7; D call uncertain. V was shortened by 3 bases and J by 2 bases, with 14 bases between the two germline ends. This CDR3 contains 15 residues. Germline CDR1 is SGHVS and CDR2 is FQNEAQ. DNA for the CDR3: TGTGCCAGCAGCTTGCTTGACACTCTAACCTACGAGCAGTACTTC. It yields the protein CASSLLDTLTYEQYF. Full variable domain (outside the CDR3, taken from reference TRBV7-8 and TRBJ2-7): GAGVSQSPRYKVAKRGQDVALRCDPISGHVSLFWYQQALGQGPEFLTYFQNEAQLDKSGLPSDRFFAERPEGSVSTLKIQRTQQEDSAVYLCASSLLDTLTYEQYFGPGTRLTVT.

The chain has TRBV18 and TRBJ1-6; possible D gene TRBD1, 6 bases. Trimming removed 3 bases from V and 5 bases from J, with 14 bases in between. This CDR3 has 16 residues. Germline V lookup: CDR1 KGHSH, CDR2 LQKENI. CDR3 amino acids: CASSPWTANNNSPLHF. For the CDR3, the DNA is TGTGCCAGCTCACCTTGGACAGCTAACAATAATTCACCCCTCCACTTT.

The chain uses TRBV27 and TRBJ2-3, with TRBD1 matching 11 bases. Germline V gene sequence: CDR1 MNHEY, CDR2 SMNVEV (reference sequence). The CDR3 has 19 residues. V was pared by 1 base and J by 5 bases, with 14 bases of the junction left unmatched. In nucleotides, the CDR3 is TGTGCCAGCAGTTTATGGCCAACCTGGTGGACAGGGGGCATAGATACGCAGTATTTT. Residues: CASSLWPTWWTGGIDTQYF.

The chain recombines TRBV11-2 with TRBJ1-2; D possibly corresponds to TRBD1 (6 bases). Germline CDR1 reads SGHAT; CDR2 reads FQNNGV. The V gene lost 5 bases and the J gene lost 5 bases, with 15 bases spanning the gap. This CDR3 spans 14 amino acids. In nucleotides, the CDR3 is TGTGCCAGCAGCCCGCTGGGGGCAGGATATGGCTACACCTTC. Protein product: CASSPLGAGYGYTF.

The chain recombines TRBV2 with TRBJ2-2; TRBD1 agrees at 9 bases. Trimming at V came to 5 bases and at J to 7 bases, leaving 8 bases not matched to a gene. Per germline, CDR1 SNHLY and CDR2 FYNNEI. This CDR3 comprises 15 residues. CDR3 DNA sequence: TGTGCCAGCAGTCGCGGGACAGGGTTGGGCGGGGAGCTGTTTTTT. This sequence encodes CASSRGTGLGGELFF.

The chain employs TRBV5-1 and TRBJ2-1; 8 bases are shared with TRBD1. CDR3 length equals 15 residues. J lost 7 bases, V lost 6 bases, and 12 bases had no gene match. In germline, CDR1 is SGHRS, CDR2 YFSETQ. CDR3 coding DNA: TGCGCCAGCACTGTATCGCAGGGGGCTAAAAATGAGCAGTTCTTC. It is translated as CASTVSQGAKNEQFF. The variable domain in full, completed from reference TRBV5-1 and TRBJ2-1, reads KAGVTQTPRYLIKTRGQQVTLSCSPISGHRSVSWYQQTPGQGLQFLFEYFSETQRNKGNFPGRFSGRQFSNSRSEMNVSTLELGDSALYLCASTVSQGAKNEQFFGPGTRLTVL.

To note about this clone: One end of the junction does not line up with germline, which may come from a read error. V usage is TRBV7-7 and J usage is TRBJ2-7; D is possibly TRBD1 (7 bases). Germline CDR1 reads SSHAT; CDR2 reads FNYEAQ (reference sequence). This CDR3 has 16 residues. The CDR3, as DNA: TGTGCTAGCAGCTTAAAGAGGGGGGTCAGGGGGTACGAGCAGTACTTC. This gives the protein CASSLKRGVRGYEQYF.

This clone turned up a few times. V is TRBV6-5 and J is TRBJ2-2; D is undetermined. The CDR3 is 12 amino acids. CDR1 and CDR2 (germline): MNHEY, SVGAGI. Trimming removed 5 bases at V and 5 bases at J, with 6 bases between. CDR3 residues: CASSQVTGELFF. CDR3 nucleotides: TGTGCCAGCAGTCAGGTTACCGGGGAGCTGTTTTTT.

The chain has TRBV9 and TRBJ2-7, with 8 bases aligning to TRBD1. Germline assignment: CDR1 SGDLS and CDR2 YYNGEE. CDR3 length: 16 amino acids. Germline trimming cut 3 bases from V and 4 bases from J; bases unmatched to any gene: 12. CDR3 nucleotides: TGTGCCAGCAGCGCCGGAACCGGGACAGGCCCATACGAGCAGTACTTC. Its translation is CASSAGTGTGPYEQYF.

This chain links TRBV9 with TRBJ2-5, with TRBD2 matching 8 bases. The CDR3 is 15 residues long. J was trimmed by 3 bases and V by 3 bases; bases with no gene match: 7. Germline V gene data show CDR1 as SGDLS and CDR2 as YYNGEE. DNA of the CDR3: TGTGCCAGCAGCGCTGGTTTAGCGGGGAAAGAGACCCAGTACTTC. Protein product: CASSAGLAGKETQYF.